The entry below gives a single TCR beta chain sequence along with its context. As yet, its antigen is unknown. Collection occurred without any documented infections or immune events in donors. The data were obtained in a study of identifying expanded T cells in peripheral blood. The study, taken as a whole, reports: About 1.2 clones differed between technical replicates, versus approximately 17 and 20 over time. Approximately two-week clone count variance significantly increased as total template count grew.

Clones were read by immunoSEQ multiplex PCR, and TCRdb kept only the in-frame ones, dropping some. The data show 50,000 or so clones, around 90% seen once. The CDR3 loop spans 15 amino acids. Deletions cut 2 bases from V and 0 bases from J, with 8 bases between. The germline V gene encodes CDR1 SGHTA and CDR2 FQGNSA. This receptor was obtained from a person aged 18-69 years in good health. The sequencing input was blood. J is TRBJ1-5 and V is TRBV7-2; D ambiguous. The DNA of the CDR3 is TGTGCCAGCAGCTTAATCGACACTAGCAATCAGCCCCAGCATTTT. Protein: CASSLIDTSNQPQHF.